Presented here are 27 T cell receptor beta chains from one specimen sequenced in a study of regulatory and conventional T cells in RAG deficiency. Assay: immunoSEQ multiplex PCR; the TCRdb copy retains only in-frame clones and omits some. The sample lists about 50,000 clones, 85% to 90% occurring once. The sorted conventional CD4+ T cells were CD25-low and CD127-high, with genomic DNA sequenced. Another study also made use of these data, one on regulatory T cells. Per that paper: The primer mix had 52 TRBV and 13 TRBJ primers.

The specimen sequenced was CD4+ effector T cells sorted from blood. The receptors shown here come from a human donor in good health.

The chain has TRBV7-9 and TRBJ2-7; the match to TRBD1 covers 7 bases. Per germline, CDR1 SEHNR and CDR2 FQNEAQ (reference sequence). CDR3 length: 15 residues. Trimming took 1 base from V and 5 from J; bases not matched to a gene: 8. CDR3 bases: TGTGCCAGCAGCTTAGGGTCGACAGGGTCGAACGAGCAGTACTTC. This encodes CASSLGSTGSNEQYF.

The rearrangement joins TRBV7-9 to TRBJ2-1; D is undetermined. CDR1 is SEHNR, CDR2 FQNEAQ, per germline (reference sequence). The germline V and J ends were trimmed by 4 bases and 5 bases, with 6 bases remaining between them. The CDR3 has 12 residues. The DNA of the CDR3 is TGTGCCAGCAGCTGGACGGACAATGAGCAGTTCTTC. Translating it yields CASSWTDNEQFF.

This chain connects TRBV6-5 to TRBJ1-2; D is perhaps TRBD1 (5 bases). The V and J ends lost 11 bases and 5 bases respectively, with 24 bases between them. Germline V CDR1 and CDR2: MNHEY, SVGAGI. This CDR3 region has 15 residues. The CDR3 coding sequence is TGTGCCGTCGGAGGGGACGGTCGTGCGGATTATGGCTACACCTTC. As protein: CAVGGDGRADYGYTF.

The chain carries TRBV19 and TRBJ2-2; TRBD2 matches 12 bases. The CDR3 is 16 amino acids. CDR1 and CDR2 from the germline V gene are LNHDA and SQIVND (reference sequence). Trimming at V came to 9 bases and at J to 8 bases, leaving 13 bases not matched to a gene. Here the CDR3 reads CASRGWTSGEQGELFF. CDR3 nucleotides: TGTGCCAGCCGCGGGTGGACTAGCGGGGAACAAGGGGAGCTGTTTTTT.

The genes are TRBV6-5 and TRBJ2-5; possible D gene TRBD2, 6 bases. Trimming took off 7 bases at V and 3 bases at J, with 12 bases between the two ends. Germline CDR1 and CDR2: MNHEY and SVGAGI. The CDR3 contains 13 residues. DNA of the CDR3: TGTGCCAGCACCCCACCGGGGGAAGAGACCCAGTACTTC. It yields the protein CASTPPGEETQYF.

This clone has just one count. The J gene is TRBJ2-1, the V gene TRBV10-3; 9 bases line up with TRBD2. The junction had 5 bases not matched to a gene; V was cut back by 10 bases and J by 4 bases. The CDR3 extends over 13 amino acids. The germline gives CDR1 ENHRY, CDR2 SYGVKD. As DNA, the CDR3 is TGTGCCACCGGGACTAGCACATACAATGAGCAGTTCTTC. Protein sequence: CATGTSTYNEQFF.

The J gene is TRBJ1-1, the V gene TRBV6-1; D not certain. CDR1 MNHNS and CDR2 SASEGT come from the germline V gene. The germline V and J ends were trimmed by 4 bases and 2 bases, with 8 bases remaining between them. This CDR3 comprises 13 residues. The CDR3 region has the DNA TGTGCCAGCAGTGCCGGCATTAACACTGAAGCTTTCTTT. Protein sequence: CASSAGINTEAFF.

This clone was counted a few times. V gene TRBV14 combines with J gene TRBJ2-7; TRBD1 might be the D (6 bases). Trimming took 4 bases from V and 3 from J, leaving 19 bases between them. The CDR3 length is 16 residues. CDR1 and CDR2 (germline): SGHDN, FVKESK. In DNA, the CDR3 is TGTGCCAGCAGCCGCTTCACAACCGGGACAAGCTACGAGCAGTACTTC. Its protein is CASSRFTTGTSYEQYF.

J is TRBJ1-2 and V is TRBV5-1, with 8 bases identical to TRBD1. Germline CDR1 SGHRS, CDR2 YFSETQ. J was trimmed by 7 bases and V by 0 bases; bases with no gene match: 8. The CDR3 loop spans 15 amino acids. CDR3 DNA sequence: TGCGCCAGCAGCTTGGGGCAGGGGGCGTCCTTTGGCTACACCTTC. Residues: CASSLGQGASFGYTF.

The chain has TRBV27 and TRBJ1-1; D may be TRBD1 (5 bases). V shed 2 bases and J shed 7 bases, with 14 bases lying between them. The CDR3 runs to 14 residues. Germline V gene data show CDR1 as MNHEY and CDR2 as SMNVEV (reference sequence). CDR3 region: CASSLLLGDHEAFF. The CDR3 DNA sequence: TGTGCCAGCAGTTTACTGCTAGGGGATCATGAAGCTTTCTTT.

The chain uses TRBV6-4 and TRBJ1-1; TRBD1 agrees at 8 bases. J was trimmed by 6 bases and V by 4 bases; bases with no gene match: 4. From germline, CDR1 is MRHNA and CDR2 SNTAGT. This CDR3 has 13 amino acids. The CDR3 region has the DNA TGTGCCAGCAGTGTCGACAGGGGCGCTGAAGCTTTCTTT. This encodes CASSVDRGAEAFF.

V gene TRBV6-1 combines with J gene TRBJ1-2; 7 positions agree with TRBD1. V lost 6 bases and J lost 5; bases outside the gene matches: 6. There are 13 residues in the CDR3. Germline V CDR1 and CDR2: MNHNS, SASEGT. Here the CDR3 reads CASSPGTEYGYTF. The DNA for the CDR3 is TGTGCCAGCAGCCCCGGGACAGAGTATGGCTACACCTTC.

The rearrangement links TRBV27 to TRBJ2-5; TRBD2 is a possible D gene (7 bases). Trimming took off 5 bases at V and 5 bases at J, with 15 bases between the two ends. Germline V gene sequence: CDR1 MNHEY, CDR2 SMNVEV (reference sequence). CDR3 length: 14 residues. CDR3 nucleotide sequence: TGTGCCAGCAGTACCGGCGGGGGCTCGGAGACCCAGTACTTC. This sequence encodes CASSTGGGSETQYF.

This clone was picked up a small number of times. The J gene is TRBJ1-3, the V gene TRBV15; D remains unclear. From germline, CDR1 is LNHNV and CDR2 YYDKDF (reference sequence). This CDR3 comprises 16 residues. Deletions cut 0 bases from V and 0 bases from J, with 9 bases between. CDR3 in amino acids: CATSRDPGFSGNTIYF. Written as DNA, the CDR3 is TGTGCCACCAGCAGAGATCCGGGATTCTCTGGAAACACCATATATTTT.

The chain employs TRBV5-1 and TRBJ1-1; a possible D gene is TRBD1 (5 bases). This CDR3 is built from 13 residues. Germline-derived CDR1 and CDR2 are SGHRS and YFSETQ. The V gene lost 4 bases and the J gene lost 0 bases, with 7 bases spanning the gap. The CDR3 spells CASSGGLNTEAFF. The CDR3 DNA follows: TGCGCCAGCAGCGGGGGTCTGAACACTGAAGCTTTCTTT.

The chain couples TRBV7-9 to TRBJ2-7, with D possibly called TRBD1 or TRBD2 (5 bases each). Trimming stripped 1 base from V and 5 bases from J, with 12 bases between. CDR3 length equals 14 residues. CDR1 is SEHNR, CDR2 FQNEAQ, per germline (reference sequence). CDR3 DNA sequence: TGTGCCAGCAGCTTAGGACGGGTGGGGGACGAGCAGTACTTC. Its translation: CASSLGRVGDEQYF.

This sequence joins TRBV5-1 and TRBJ2-7; perhaps TRBD2 as D (5 bases). Trimming cost V 3 bases and J 0 bases, with 13 bases left between them. The CDR3 runs 15 residues. Germline V gives CDR1 SGHRS, CDR2 YFSETQ. The CDR3 nucleotides read TGCGCCAGCAGCTGGTTGACGGGAAGCTCCTACGAGCAGTACTTC. Its protein is CASSWLTGSSYEQYF. The whole variable domain, filled in from reference TRBV5-1 and TRBJ2-7, reads KAGVTQTPRYLIKTRGQQVTLSCSPISGHRSVSWYQQTPGQGLQFLFEYFSETQRNKGNFPGRFSGRQFSNSRSEMNVSTLELGDSALYLCASSWLTGSSYEQYFGPGTRLTVT.

This chain uses TRBV19 with TRBJ1-2, with 12 positions matching TRBD1. With V trimmed by 0 bases and J by 14 bases, 7 bases remained unmatched. The CDR3 runs 14 residues. Germline CDR1 LNHDA, CDR2 SQIVND (reference sequence). The DNA of the CDR3 is TGTGCCAGTAGTATAGAACCGGGACAGGGGGCCAGGACCTTC. Amino acid sequence: CASSIEPGQGARTF. The full variable domain, in which reference TRBV19 and TRBJ1-2 provide the parts outside the CDR3, is DGGITQSPKYLFRKEGQNVTLSCEQNLNHDAMYWYRQDPGQGLRLIYYSQIVNDFQKGDIAEGYSVSREKKESFPLTVTSAQKNPTAFYLCASSIEPGQGARTFGSGTRLTVV.

The chain joins TRBV6-6 to TRBJ1-2; 7 positions agree with TRBD1. CDR3 size: 14 residues. Germline V gene data show CDR1 as MNHNY and CDR2 as SVGAGI (reference sequence). Unmatched junction bases numbered 2, after V lost 2 bases and J lost 2 bases. The CDR3 here is CASSYTRGNYGYTF. The CDR3 DNA reads as TGTGCCAGCAGTTACACCAGGGGGAACTATGGCTACACCTTC.

The table lists this clone with a few counts. The rearrangement uses TRBV7-8 and TRBJ1-6; D gene unclear. Germline CDR1 reads SGHVS; CDR2 reads FQNEAQ. V lost 5 bases and J 2 bases, leaving 13 bases between the germline ends. The CDR3 is 16 amino acids. CDR3 nucleotides: TGTGCCAGCAGCAACTGGAGGGAGGCCTATAATTCACCCCTCCACTTT. Residues: CASSNWREAYNSPLHF.

This chain joins TRBV14 and TRBJ1-4, with a weak D call TRBD1 (5 bases). The germline CDR1 and CDR2 sequences are SGHDN and FVKESK. The CDR3 loop spans 13 amino acids. V dropped 4 bases and J dropped 8 bases, with 11 bases sitting between them. The CDR3 region is CASSLRRGEKLFF. In DNA, the CDR3 is TGTGCCAGCAGCCTGCGTCGGGGGGAAAAACTGTTTTTT.

This clone was detected only a few times. The chain joins TRBV7-8 to TRBJ2-1; D gene unclear. The CDR3 loop spans 12 amino acids. Germline V gene lookup returns CDR1 SGHVS and CDR2 FQNEAQ. The V gene lost 1 base and the J gene lost 7 bases, with 5 bases spanning the gap. In DNA form, the CDR3 reads TGTGCCAGCAGCTTAGAAGGGAATGAGCAGTTCTTC. Its protein is CASSLEGNEQFF.

V usage is TRBV2 and J usage is TRBJ1-2; D is perhaps TRBD1 (5 bases). CDR1 and CDR2 (germline): SNHLY, FYNNEI. V was cut by 2 bases and J by 10 bases, with 17 bases left in between. The CDR3 sequence is 14 residues long. DNA for the CDR3: TGTGCCAGCAGTGAAATCGCAGGGTCTTCACCCTACACCTTC. Its protein is CASSEIAGSSPYTF.

The chain has TRBV6-5 and TRBJ2-3, with D hard to call. Germline lookup yields CDR1 MNHEY and CDR2 SVGAGI. Trimming removed 6 bases from V and 6 bases from J, with 16 bases in between. The CDR3 covers 14 residues. The CDR3 DNA reads TGTGCCAGCAGCGGCGGTACCAAGTGGGATACGCAGTATTTT. This gives the protein CASSGGTKWDTQYF.

V and J are TRBV4-2 and TRBJ2-3, with D maybe TRBD2 (6 bases). The CDR3 length is 15 residues. Trimming took 6 bases from V and 1 from J, leaving 14 bases between them. The V gene's germline CDR1 is LGHNA and CDR2 YNFKEQ. The CDR3 is CASSPGGVGTDTQYF. CDR3 coding DNA: TGTGCCAGCAGTCCCGGGGGTGTGGGCACAGATACGCAGTATTTT.

The chain uses TRBV6-5 and TRBJ1-1; 8 nucleotides agree with TRBD1. J gave up 1 base and V 4 bases, and 8 bases lay outside the gene matches. Looked up from germline, CDR1 is MNHEY and CDR2 is SVGAGI. This CDR3 is 16 amino acids long. As DNA, the CDR3 is TGTGCCAGCAGTTCCGACAGGGGATCTCAGAACACTGAAGCTTTCTTT. Encoded protein: CASSSDRGSQNTEAFF.

The chain uses TRBV30 and TRBJ1-5; D remains unclear. Deletions cut 2 bases from V and 3 bases from J, with 8 bases between. This CDR3 has 13 residues. Looked up from germline, CDR1 is GTSNPN and CDR2 is SVGIG (reference sequence). CDR3 protein: CAWSTRNNQPQHF. DNA for the CDR3: TGTGCCTGGAGTACCAGGAACAATCAGCCCCAGCATTTT.